One sample yielded the 5 T cell receptor beta chains listed below, sequenced in a study of blood T cell repertoires in COVID-19. This table comes from immunoSEQ multiplex PCR, and its TCRdb copy is limited to in-frame clones, with some not included. The sample holds roughly 250,000 clones, around 85% seen once. Sequenced input: PBMCs or T cells enriched from blood (not recorded which). The source of these receptors is a woman aged 50 to 65 who had recovered from COVID-19.

V and J are TRBV5-4 and TRBJ1-4, with TRBD1 matching over 9 bases. The CDR3 spans 15 residues. Germline loops: CDR1 SGHNT, CDR2 YYREEE (reference sequence). The junction had 6 bases not matched to a gene; V was cut back by 1 base and J by 8 bases. The DNA for the CDR3 is TGTGCCAGCAGCTTGTCCGGGACAGGGAGGGAAAAACTGTTTTTT. It encodes CASSLSGTGREKLFF.

This clone was seen more than once but under ten times. V is TRBV4-2 and J is TRBJ2-5; 10 nucleotides align to TRBD2. The CDR3 contains 16 residues. Germline V gene lookup returns CDR1 LGHNA and CDR2 YNFKEQ. Unmatched junction bases numbered 8, after V lost 4 bases and J lost 3 bases. The CDR3 DNA is TGTGCCAGCAGCCGGGGGACTAGCGACGGTGAAGAGACCCAGTACTTC. Encoded protein: CASSRGTSDGEETQYF.

The chain joins TRBV5-4 to TRBJ2-4; TRBD1 aligns across 7 bases. The trim removed 6 bases at V and 0 bases at J, leaving 9 bases unmatched. Germline CDR1 and CDR2: SGHNT and YYREEE (reference sequence). The CDR3 covers 16 residues. CDR3 DNA: TGTGCCAGCACCCTGGCAGGGGGATTAGCCAAAAACATTCAGTACTTC. Amino acids: CASTLAGGLAKNIQYF. The entire variable domain, with the rest obtained from reference TRBV5-4 and TRBJ2-4, is as follows: ETGVTQSPTHLIKTRGQQVTLRCSSQSGHNTVSWYQQALGQGPQFIFQYYREEENGRGNFPPRFSGLQFPNYSSELNVNALELDDSALYLCASTLAGGLAKNIQYFGAGTRLSVL.

This rearrangement joins TRBV24-1 to TRBJ1-2; D is possibly TRBD1 (5 bases). V was clipped by 3 bases and J by 2 bases, with 24 bases between them. Germline V lookup: CDR1 KGHDR, CDR2 SFDVKD. The CDR3 spans 19 residues. CDR3 sequence: CATSDLQGEQLVPNYGYTF. CDR3 in DNA: TGTGCCACCAGTGATCTGCAGGGTGAACAATTGGTACCAAACTATGGCTACACCTTC.

The chain carries TRBV7-3 and TRBJ2-7; the match to TRBD1 covers 7 bases. CDR1 SGHTA and CDR2 FQGTGA come from the germline V gene. V lost 10 bases, J lost 3 bases, and 3 bases stayed unmatched. The CDR3 extends over 11 amino acids. The CDR3 protein is CATGQNYEQYF. The CDR3 region has the DNA TGTGCCACGGGACAGAACTACGAGCAGTACTTC.